The 10 T cell receptor beta chains below all came from one sample that was sequenced in a study of kidney transplant recipient with SARS-CoV-2 infection. Using its own MiXCR run on the reads, TCRdb lists one record per CDR3 protein. The data show approximately 250,000 distinct CDR3 sequences, 25% to 35% seen once. This specimen consisted of a blood sample, obtained at baseline and around day 110 from a kidney transplant recipient. These receptor sequences come from a male patient aged 25-45 years who had COVID-19 and was a kidney transplant recipient. Some T cells may have originated in the graft donor.

Worth noting for this clonotype: A much larger clone lies one base from this, so it may be a read error. This chain joins TRBV9 and TRBJ1-1; D not resolved. Germline assignment: CDR1 SGDLS and CDR2 YYNGEE. This CDR3 spans 14 amino acids. DNA for the CDR3: TGTGCCAGCAGCGTAGGGGCCGCGAACACTGAAGCTTACTTT. This gives the protein CASSVGAANTEAYF.

In its sample, this clonotype was seen once. At one of its ends the junction is not consistent with the germline gene, which may arise from a read error. This chain connects TRBV27 to TRBJ2-7; D possibly corresponds to TRBD2 (5 bases). The length of the CDR3 is 16 residues. In germline, CDR1 is MNHEY, CDR2 SMNVEV (reference sequence). The CDR3 spells CASSLFGDGYSYELYF. The CDR3 DNA follows: TGTGCCAGCAGTTTATTCGGGGATGGATACTCCTACGAGCTGTACTTC.

Of note for this clonotype: This sequence may be a read error, since a much larger clone differs from it by one base. The chain recombines TRBV5-8 with TRBJ1-2; D is unclear. The V end was cut by 7 bases, the J end by 4 bases, with 23 bases between. There are 16 residues in the CDR3. Germline loops: CDR1 SGHTS, CDR2 YDEGEE. The CDR3 DNA is TGTGCCAGCTGTGTAACTCATCCACGAAAGGCCTATGGCTACACCTTC. Translating gives CASCVTHPRKAYGYTF.

This clonotype showed up many times. This chain connects TRBV6-5 to TRBJ1-2; D is ambiguous. The V gene's germline CDR1 is MNHEY and CDR2 SVGAGI. The ends were cut back, 4 bases at V and 4 bases at J, with 22 bases in the middle. The CDR3 spans 17 residues. CDR3 in amino acids: CASSLDSSMRKTYGYTF. DNA for the CDR3: TGTGCCAGCAGTTTGGATAGCTCTATGCGAAAGACCTATGGCTACACCTTC.

This clonotype was seen at least ten times. The J gene is TRBJ1-2, the V gene TRBV3-1; the match to TRBD1 covers 10 bases. This CDR3 is built from 14 residues. With V trimmed by 6 bases and J by 3 bases, 4 bases remained unmatched. CDR1 and CDR2 (germline): LGHDT, YNNKEL (reference sequence). The CDR3 sequence is CASSRQGADYGYTF. CDR3 nucleotides: TGTGCCAGCAGTCGACAGGGGGCAGACTATGGCTACACCTTC.

This clonotype was found many times. The V and J genes are TRBV7-6 and TRBJ2-5; no reliable D call. The V end was cut by 5 bases, the J end by 5 bases, with 21 bases between. Per the germline V gene, CDR1 is SGHVS and CDR2 is FNYEAQ. CDR3 size: 16 residues. The CDR3 loop reads CASSEGRLVLTETQYF. CDR3 nucleotide sequence: TGTGCCAGCAGCGAAGGGCGGCTAGTACTGACTGAGACCCAGTACTTC.

The sample holds many counts of this clonotype. The chain uses TRBV18 and TRBJ1-2, with 7 bases aligning to TRBD1. Looked up from germline, CDR1 is KGHSH and CDR2 is LQKENI. The CDR3 runs to 16 residues. The V gene end was trimmed by 0 bases and the J gene end by 5 bases; junction bases not matched to a gene: 9. CDR3 region: CASSPPLRGTVYGYTF. As DNA, the CDR3 is TGTGCCAGCTCACCACCGCTTCGCGGGACAGTGTATGGCTACACCTTC.

The gene calls are TRBV5-4 and TRBJ1-2; D gene unclear. Trimming shortened V by 7 bases and J by 4 bases, and 23 bases separated the two germline ends. The CDR3 is 16 amino acids. Looked up from germline, CDR1 is SGHNT and CDR2 is YYREEE (reference sequence). In DNA, the CDR3 is TGTGCCAGCGTTATCAGCGTACCAGGAAAGACCTATGGCTACACCTTC. Protein product: CASVISVPGKTYGYTF.

This clonotype was seen repeatedly, ten times or more. This chain links TRBV4-3 with TRBJ1-2; D remains ambiguous. The ends were cut back, 2 bases at V and 7 bases at J, with 14 bases in the middle. The CDR3 loop spans 14 amino acids. The germline V gene encodes CDR1 LGHNA and CDR2 YSLEER. CDR3: CASSQRGNYRGYTF. The CDR3 DNA reads TGCGCCAGCAGCCAACGAGGAAACTATCGTGGCTACACCTTC.

This clonotype was detected ten times or more. The chain has TRBV27 and TRBJ2-7, with TRBD1 matching over 8 bases. The germline gives CDR1 MNHEY, CDR2 SMNVEV (reference sequence). V gave up 6 bases and J gave up 4 bases; unmatched junction bases: 14. This CDR3 has 16 residues. The CDR3 sequence: CASSSRPGTGVYEQYF. The CDR3 DNA follows: TGTGCCAGCAGCTCTAGGCCCGGGACAGGAGTTTACGAGCAGTACTTC.